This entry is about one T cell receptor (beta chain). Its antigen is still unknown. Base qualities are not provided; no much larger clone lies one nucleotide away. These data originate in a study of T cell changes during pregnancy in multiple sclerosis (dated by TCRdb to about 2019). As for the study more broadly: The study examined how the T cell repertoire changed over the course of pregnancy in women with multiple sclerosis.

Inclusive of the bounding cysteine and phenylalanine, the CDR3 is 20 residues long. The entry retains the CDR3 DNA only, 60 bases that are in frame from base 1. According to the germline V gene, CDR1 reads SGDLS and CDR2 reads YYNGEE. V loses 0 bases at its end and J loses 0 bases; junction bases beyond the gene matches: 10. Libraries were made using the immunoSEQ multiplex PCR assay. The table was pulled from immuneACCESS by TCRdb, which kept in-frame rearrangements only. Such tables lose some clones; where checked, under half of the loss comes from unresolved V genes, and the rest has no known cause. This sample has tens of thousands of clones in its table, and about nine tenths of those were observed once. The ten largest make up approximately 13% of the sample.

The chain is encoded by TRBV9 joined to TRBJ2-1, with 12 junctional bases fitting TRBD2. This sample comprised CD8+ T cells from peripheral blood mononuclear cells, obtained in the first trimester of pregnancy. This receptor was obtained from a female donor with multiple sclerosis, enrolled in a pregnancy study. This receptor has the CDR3 CASSVATSGRTRSSYNEQFF. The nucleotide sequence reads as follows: TGTGCCAGCAGCGTAGCCACTAGCGGGAGGACAAGGAGCTCCTACAATGAGCAGTTCTTC.